This entry features one T cell receptor beta chain sequence. This sample is drawn from a study of blood T cell repertoires in COVID-19. Repertoires were generated with immunoSEQ multiplex PCR, while TCRdb's copy carries only in-frame clones and drops some. The sample has about 190,000 clones; 70% to 90% are singletons. The source of this sequence is a human donor in a cohort sampled during active COVID-19. The sequenced sample was peripheral blood.

CDR3 in amino acids: CASSSPGQGSIEQFF. The CDR3 DNA reads TGTGCCAGCAGTTCACCGGGACAGGGCTCAATCGAGCAGTTCTTC. The V and J genes are TRBV6-2 or TRBV6-3 and TRBJ2-1, with TRBD1 matching over 9 bases. This CDR3 has 15 amino acids. CDR1 MNHEY and CDR2 SVGEGT come from the germline V gene. V gave up 4 bases and J gave up 10 bases; unmatched junction bases: 11.